This T cell receptor beta chain was profiled in a study of blood T cell repertoires in COVID-19. Original handling: Amplified reference gene primers provided the basis for estimating nucleated cell counts. Assay: immunoSEQ multiplex PCR; the TCRdb copy retains only in-frame clones and omits some. The DNA was the basis for D and trimming; V, J and clone size are from that table. The repertoire includes fewer than 250,000 clones, approximately 83% of them detected once, and roughly 3.8% sits in the top ten. Individuals drawn from around 24 US areas were roughly 18 to 100 years old. The germline V gene has CDR1 SGHAT and CDR2 FQNNGV. The V end was cut by 3 bases, the J end by 5 bases, with 10 bases between. The CDR3 length is 14 residues.

This chain links TRBV11-2 with TRBJ2-2; weak D call: TRBD2 (5 bases). The sample comprised PBMCs or T cells enriched from blood (not recorded which). The TCR originated in a woman aged 35 to 49 with acute COVID-19. This chain's CDR3 is CASSFRTVTGELFF. CDR3 bases: TGTGCCAGCAGCTTTCGGACTGTGACCGGGGAGCTGTTTTTT. The full variable domain, in which reference TRBV11-2 and TRBJ2-2 provide the parts outside the CDR3, is EAGVAQSPRYKIIEKRQSVAFWCNPISGHATLYWYQQILGQGPKLLIQFQNNGVVDDSQLPKDRFSAERLKGVDSTLKIQPAKLEDSAVYLCASSFRTVTGELFFGEGSRLTVL.